This TCR beta chain was identified in a study of radiotherapy plus CTLA-4 blockade in lung cancer. The method was immunoSEQ multiplex PCR; TCRdb's version includes in-frame clones alone and lacks a portion of them. The sample has some 18,000 clones; roughly 88% are singletons. The sequence was collected from a human donor with non-small cell lung cancer whose response to radiotherapy plus ipilimumab could not be evaluated. The sample here was peripheral blood, taken from a patient treated with radiotherapy plus ipilimumab.

CDR3 DNA sequence: TGTGCCAGCAGCTTAGAAATTTCGGGGTGGGAGACCCAGTACTTC. Its translation is CASSLEISGWETQYF. The chain links TRBV11-2 to TRBJ2-5; D may be TRBD2 (5 bases). V shed 0 bases and J shed 5 bases, with 13 bases lying between them. Germline CDR1 SGHAT, CDR2 FQNNGV. The CDR3 extends over 15 amino acids.